This paragraph covers one T cell receptor (beta chain) sequence. This record belongs to a study of blood T cell repertoires in COVID-19. Overall study context: Samples came from the United States, Italy and Spain, spanning acute and convalescent COVID-19.

In the original processing: It was from reference gene primer amplification that nucleated cell counts were estimated. Repertoires were generated with immunoSEQ multiplex PCR, while TCRdb's copy carries only in-frame clones and drops some. The V and J calls and clone size are taken from that table; D and trimming were inferred from the DNA. The table lists around 130,000 clones, 83% of them singletons. What the recovered Cohort 3 donors had was two negative PCRs, clearance, or symptom resolution. This CDR3 region has 13 residues. Trimming left V 5 bases short and J 7 bases short, with 15 bases between.

The sample taken for sequencing was PBMCs or T cells enriched from blood (not recorded which). The chain couples TRBV12-3 or TRBV12-4 to TRBJ2-7; possibly TRBD2 for D (5 bases). The origin of this receptor is a man aged 25 to 40 who had recovered from COVID-19. This CDR3 is CASSQEGVREQYV. The CDR3 nucleotides read TGTGCCAGCAGTCAAGAGGGCGTGAGGGAGCAGTACGTC.